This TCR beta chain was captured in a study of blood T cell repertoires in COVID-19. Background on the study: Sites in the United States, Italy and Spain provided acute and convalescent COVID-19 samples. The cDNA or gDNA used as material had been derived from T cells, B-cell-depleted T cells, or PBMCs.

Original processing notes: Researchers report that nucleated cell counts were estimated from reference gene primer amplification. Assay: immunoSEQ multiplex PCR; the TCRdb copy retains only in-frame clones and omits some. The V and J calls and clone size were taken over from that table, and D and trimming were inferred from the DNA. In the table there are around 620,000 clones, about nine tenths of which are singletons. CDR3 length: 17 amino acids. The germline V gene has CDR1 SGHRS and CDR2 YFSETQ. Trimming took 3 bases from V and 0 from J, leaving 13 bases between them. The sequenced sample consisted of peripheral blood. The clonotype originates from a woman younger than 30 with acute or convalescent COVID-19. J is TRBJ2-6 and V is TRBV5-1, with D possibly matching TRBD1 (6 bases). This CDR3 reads CASSYKGQSSGANVLTF. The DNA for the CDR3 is TGCGCCAGCAGCTACAAAGGACAGTCCTCTGGGGCCAACGTCCTGACTTTC.